This T cell receptor beta chain was observed in a study of OX40 agonist ivuxolimab in advanced cancers. In the study overall: A male proportion of 70% to 90% was recorded, with mean age around 55 years and range about 23 to 90. People who had prior anti-PD-1, anti-PD-L1 or anti-CTLA-4 therapy could take part, and roughly 40% had some. Partial responses occurred in three patients (one hepatocellular carcinoma, two cutaneous melanoma).

A note on this clone: Its antigen is not known.

Assay: immunoSEQ multiplex PCR; the TCRdb copy retains only in-frame clones and omits some. The top ten clones hold approximately 6.6% of a sample with fewer than 55,000 clones, about 76% of them seen once. After removal of 6 bases from V and 1 base from J, the junction contained 7 bases not matched to a gene. The CDR3 loop spans 15 amino acids. The germline gives CDR1 MDHEN, CDR2 SYDVKM. Points from the study as a whole: With doses of 0.1 to 3.0 mg/kg, CD4+ and CD8+ blood T cells had undergone clonal expansion by week 6.

The V gene is TRBV28, the J gene TRBJ2-7; 9 bases are shared with TRBD1. The sample in question was CD4+ or CD8+ T cells sorted from blood, obtained in a trial of the OX40 agonist ivuxolimab. The receptor was derived from an adult with an advanced solid tumor such as melanoma, head and neck, liver or kidney cancer. CDR3 sequence: CASRTRGTGSYEQYF. The CDR3 DNA follows: TGTGCCAGCAGAACCAGGGGGACAGGGTCCTACGAGCAGTACTTC.